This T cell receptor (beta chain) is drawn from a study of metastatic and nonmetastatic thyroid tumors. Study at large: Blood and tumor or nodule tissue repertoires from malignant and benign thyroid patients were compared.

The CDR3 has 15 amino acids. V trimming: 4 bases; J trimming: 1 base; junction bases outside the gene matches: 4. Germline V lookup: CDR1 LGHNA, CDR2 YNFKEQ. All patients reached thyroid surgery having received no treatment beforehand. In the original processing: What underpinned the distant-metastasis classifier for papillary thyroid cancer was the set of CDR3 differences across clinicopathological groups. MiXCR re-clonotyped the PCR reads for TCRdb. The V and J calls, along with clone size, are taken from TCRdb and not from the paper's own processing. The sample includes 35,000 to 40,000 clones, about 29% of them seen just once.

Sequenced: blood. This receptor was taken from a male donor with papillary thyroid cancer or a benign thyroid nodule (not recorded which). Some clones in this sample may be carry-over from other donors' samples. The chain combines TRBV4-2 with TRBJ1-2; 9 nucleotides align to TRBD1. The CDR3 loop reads CASSPGQGYNYGYTF. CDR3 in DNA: TGTGCCAGCAGCCCCGGACAGGGGTATAACTATGGCTACACCTTC.